Below are 26 T cell receptor beta chains sequenced from a single sample in a study of T-cell reconstitution after alpha-beta-depleted transplantation in children. For TCRbeta, the library was prepared with unique molecular identifiers. TCRdb redid the calling of the PCR reads with MiXCR, one entry per CDR3 protein. The sample consists of hundreds of thousands of distinct CDR3 sequences, about an eighth of them appearing once. This specimen consisted of PBMCs, obtained before TCRalphabeta/CD19-depleted stem cell transplant. The receptors were gathered from a girl aged 2-15 years with congenital amegakaryocytic thrombocytopenia, due to receive a stem cell transplant.

Ten or more counts support this clonotype. This chain joins TRBV5-1 and TRBJ2-7, with D possibly being TRBD1 or TRBD2 (6 bases each). The germline V and J ends were trimmed by 2 bases and 7 bases, with 16 bases remaining between them. The germline CDR1 and CDR2 sequences are SGHRS and YFSETQ. The length of the CDR3 is 14 residues. The DNA for the CDR3 is TGCGCCAGCAGCTTTTCGGGGGCAGGTTGGGAGCAGTACTTC. It specifies CASSFSGAGWEQYF.

Note on this clonotype: A much larger clonotype is one base distant, so this may be a read error. This sequence joins TRBV10-3 and TRBJ2-6; D is perhaps TRBD2 (6 bases). CDR3 length: 16 residues. Germline V CDR1 and CDR2: ENHRY, SYGVKD. V lost 5 bases and J lost 4, with 15 bases in between. CDR3 bases: TGTGCCATCAGTTCACGAGGAGGGGTCGGGGCCAACGTCCTGACTTTC. Its protein is CAISSRGGVGANVLTF.

This clonotype was detected only a few times. The chain links TRBV5-1 to TRBJ2-7; 13 bases fit TRBD2. This CDR3 has 20 amino acids. Germline values: CDR1 SGHRS, CDR2 YFSETQ. With V trimmed by 1 base and J by 3 bases, 16 bases remained unmatched. CDR3 nucleotides: TGCGCCAGCAGCTTGCCCCATGGACTAGCGGGAGATTCGAGGCGCTACGAGCAGTACTTC. This gives the protein CASSLPHGLAGDSRRYEQYF.

This clonotype appeared a single time. The chain couples TRBV20-1 to TRBJ1-4; D is undetermined. V lost 3 bases and J 3 bases, leaving 11 bases between the germline ends. The CDR3 has 14 amino acids. Germline lookup yields CDR1 DFQATT and CDR2 SNEGSKA (reference sequence). CDR3 sequence reads: CSASENMANEKLFF. CDR3 in DNA: TGCAGTGCTAGTGAGAACATGGCTAATGAAAAACTGTTTTTT.

Details on this clonotype: A much bigger clone sits one base away, suggesting this may be a read error. This rearrangement joins TRBV20-1 to TRBJ2-7, with D possibly TRBD1 on 5 matching bases. Germline assignment: CDR1 DFQATT and CDR2 SNEGSKA (reference sequence). This CDR3 contains 13 residues. As DNA, the CDR3 is TGTGCAGGGCAGGCGGCAGGGCCGTACGAGCAGTACTTC. Encoded protein: CAGQAAGPYEQYF.

This clonotype has more than one count but fewer than ten. The chain recombines TRBV7-2 with TRBJ2-3, with TRBD2 identical over 10 bases. Per germline, CDR1 SGHTA and CDR2 FQGNSA. V shed 1 base, J shed 4 bases, and the junction held 5 bases outside the gene matches. The CDR3 has 16 amino acids. CDR3 protein: CASSLVAAGGADTQYF. The CDR3 coding sequence is TGTGCCAGCAGCTTAGTGGCAGCGGGAGGGGCAGATACGCAGTATTTT.

The V gene is TRBV5-1, the J gene TRBJ2-3; 10 bases agree with TRBD1. Germline V lookup: CDR1 SGHRS, CDR2 YFSETQ. This CDR3 comprises 15 residues. V was pared by 4 bases and J by 4 bases, with 6 bases of the junction left unmatched. The CDR3 DNA follows: TGCGCCAGCAGCCTTCCGGGACAGGGGCCAGATACGCAGTATTTT. It translates to CASSLPGQGPDTQYF.

This clonotype was detected a few times. V gene TRBV28 combines with J gene TRBJ1-6; weak D call: TRBD1 (6 bases). The V end lost 5 bases, the J end lost 9 bases, and 17 bases lay between the germline ends. CDR1 MDHEN and CDR2 SYDVKM come from the germline V gene. This CDR3 spans 15 amino acids. DNA for the CDR3: TGTGCCAGCAGTCCTCCCCGACAGGTTACTTCACCCCTCCACTTT. This sequence encodes CASSPPRQVTSPLHF. Supplemented by reference TRBV28 and TRBJ1-6, the full variable domain reads DVKVTQSSRYLVKRTGEKVFLECVQDMDHENMFWYRQDPGLGLRLIYFSYDVKMKEKGDIPEGYSVSREKKERFSLILESASTNQTSMYLCASSPPRQVTSPLHFGNGTRLTVT.

There are many counts of this clonotype. J is TRBJ1-1 and V is TRBV7-2; D perhaps matches TRBD1 (6 bases). The length of the CDR3 is 16 residues. Germline V gene data show CDR1 as SGHTA and CDR2 as FQGNSA. V lost 3 bases and J 3 bases, leaving 17 bases between the germline ends. The CDR3: CASSFGRRGVDTEAFF. In DNA form, the CDR3 reads TGTGCCAGCAGCTTCGGCCGGAGGGGGGTGGACACTGAAGCTTTCTTT. The complete variable domain, with remaining parts taken from reference TRBV7-2 and TRBJ1-1, reads GAGVSQSPSNKVTEKGKDVELRCDPISGHTALYWYRQSLGQGLEFLIYFQGNSAPDKSGLPSDRFSAERTGGSVSTLTIQRTQQEDSAVYLCASSFGRRGVDTEAFFGQGTRLTVV.

The sample holds many counts of this clonotype. This chain joins TRBV7-2 and TRBJ2-3; D is unresolved. Germline CDR1 and CDR2: SGHTA and FQGNSA. The CDR3 loop spans 14 amino acids. Trimming stripped 1 base from V and 4 bases from J, with 9 bases between. In nucleotides, the CDR3 is TGTGCCAGCAGCTTAGTTCTGACTTCAGATACGCAGTATTTT. Translation gives CASSLVLTSDTQYF.

This chain joins TRBV5-1 and TRBJ2-1; 12 bases are a match to TRBD2. J lost 7 bases, V lost 7 bases, and 12 bases had no gene match. Germline V gives CDR1 SGHRS, CDR2 YFSETQ. This CDR3 region has 16 residues. The CDR3 DNA sequence: TGCGCCAGCGAACTAGCGGGAGGCGACCGGGGGAATGAGCAGTTCTTC. It encodes CASELAGGDRGNEQFF.

The sample holds a few counts of this clonotype. The chain uses TRBV5-1 and TRBJ2-7; 11 positions match TRBD2. Germline lookup yields CDR1 SGHRS and CDR2 YFSETQ. CDR3 size: 14 residues. V trimming: 4 bases; J trimming: 11 bases; junction bases outside the gene matches: 11. CDR3 DNA sequence: TGCGCCAGCAGCACCGGGACTAGCGGAAATGATGAGTACTTC. This sequence encodes CASSTGTSGNDEYF.

On this clonotype itself: A read error may be the cause here, since a much bigger clone is one base away. The V and J genes are TRBV29-1 and TRBJ2-1; no definite D call. The CDR3 extends over 12 amino acids. CDR1 SQVTM and CDR2 ANQGSEA come from the germline V gene. CDR3 loop: CNGKKKEREQFF. DNA of the CDR3: TGCAACGGAAAGAAAAAAGAGCGTGAGCAGTTCTTC.

V gene TRBV29-1 combines with J gene TRBJ2-7; 9 bases line up with TRBD1. V lost 7 bases and J lost 3; bases outside the gene matches: 4. Germline CDR1 and CDR2: SQVTM and ANQGSEA. There are 12 residues in the CDR3. The CDR3 DNA sequence: TGCAGCGCTAGGACAGGGGACTACGAGCAGTACTTC. It translates to CSARTGDYEQYF.

This clonotype showed up many times. The V gene is TRBV20-1, the J gene TRBJ2-5, with TRBD2 matching over 7 bases. This CDR3 region has 11 residues. V lost 6 bases to trimming and J lost 5 bases; unmatched junction nucleotides: 3. Germline lookup yields CDR1 DFQATT and CDR2 SNEGSKA (reference sequence). The CDR3 bases are TGCAGTGCCGGGACTACGGAGACCCAGTACTTC. This translates into CSAGTTETQYF.

The chain uses TRBV29-1 and TRBJ2-1, with D perhaps assigned TRBD1 or TRBD2 (5 bases each). V dropped 8 bases and J dropped 4 bases, with 15 bases sitting between them. The CDR3 spans 13 residues. Per germline, CDR1 SQVTM and CDR2 ANQGSEA. CDR3 sequence (DNA): TGCAGCACTAGGGGTCCCGAATACAATGAGCAGTTCTTC. Translated: CSTRGPEYNEQFF.

This clonotype appeared a few times. The J gene is TRBJ2-2, the V gene TRBV6-1; D is unresolved. Trimming left V 10 bases short and J 4 bases short, with 10 bases between. CDR1 is MNHNS, CDR2 SASEGT, per germline. The CDR3 loop spans 12 amino acids. CDR3 in DNA: TGTGCCACCCTTAAACGCACCGGGGAGCTGTTTTTT. Protein sequence: CATLKRTGELFF.

The sample holds many counts of this clonotype. The chain recombines TRBV4-1 with TRBJ2-7; D gene uncertain. V lost 1 base and J lost 4, with 8 bases in between. Germline V gives CDR1 MGHRA, CDR2 YSYEKL. This CDR3 spans 13 amino acids. The CDR3 spells CASSQVPEYEQYF. Written as DNA, the CDR3 is TGCGCCAGCAGCCAAGTGCCGGAATACGAGCAGTACTTC.

Regarding this clonotype: A much larger clone differs by one base, so this may be a read error. The genes are TRBV29-1 and TRBJ2-7, with no clear D. The CDR3 is 16 amino acids. CDR1 is SQVTM, CDR2 ANQGSEA, per germline. This CDR3 reads CSVDWVCAPLIGEQSF. The CDR3 DNA reads as TGCAGCGTTGACTGGGTTTGCGCCCCCCTTATCGGCGAGCAGTCCTTC.

This clonotype was seen ten or more times. The V call is TRBV7-9, the J call TRBJ1-2, with unresolved D. CDR3 length: 13 amino acids. V shed 1 base and J shed 6 bases, with 9 bases lying between them. Per germline, CDR1 SEHNR and CDR2 FQNEAQ (reference sequence). The CDR3 bases are TGTGCCAGCAGCTTAGTAGGAGGTGATGGCTACACCTTC. Translated, it gives CASSLVGGDGYTF. Combining the CDR3 with reference TRBV7-9 and TRBJ1-2 gives the whole variable domain DTGVSQNPRHKITKRGQNVTFRCDPISEHNRLYWYRQTLGQGPEFLTYFQNEAQLEKSRLLSDRFSAERPKGSFSTLEIQRTEQGDSAMYLCASSLVGGDGYTFGSGTRLTVV.

This clonotype was counted ten times or more. The chain combines TRBV20-1 with TRBJ2-1, with D possibly TRBD2 on 5 matching bases. The germline V and J ends were trimmed by 3 bases and 3 bases, with 12 bases remaining between them. CDR1 is DFQATT, CDR2 SNEGSKA, per germline (reference sequence). The CDR3 runs to 14 residues. The CDR3 DNA follows: TGCAGTGCTAGTGCCCAGCGGCTCTACAATGAGCAGTTCTTC. It specifies CSASAQRLYNEQFF.

This rearrangement joins TRBV20-1 to TRBJ2-3; D is unresolved. V was shortened by 4 bases and J by 0 bases, with 8 bases between the two germline ends. CDR1 is DFQATT and CDR2 is SNEGSKA in the germline V gene (reference sequence). This CDR3 contains 13 residues. The CDR3 DNA follows: TGCAGTGCTATCGGGTCTAGCACAGATACGCAGTATTTT. Protein sequence: CSAIGSSTDTQYF.

This clonotype was detected ten times or more. The CDR3 here is CSARDSPKQPQHF. CDR3 in DNA: TGCAGTGCTAGAGATTCGCCTAAACAGCCCCAGCATTTT. The chain has TRBV20-1 and TRBJ1-5; unclear D gene. The CDR3 has 13 residues. Germline-derived CDR1 and CDR2 are DFQATT and SNEGSKA (reference sequence). The V gene lost 0 bases and the J gene lost 7 bases, with 10 bases spanning the gap.

This clonotype was picked up many times. The rearrangement uses TRBV7-9 and TRBJ2-3; TRBD1 matches at 7 bases. CDR1 is SEHNR, CDR2 FQNEAQ, per germline (reference sequence). V lost 4 bases, J lost 4 bases, and 8 bases stayed unmatched. The CDR3 is made up of 15 amino acids. The CDR3 nucleotides read TGTGCCAGCAGCTCCCCCTATCAGGGGGCAGATACGCAGTATTTT. It is translated as CASSSPYQGADTQYF.

Only a few counts were recorded for this clonotype. The chain joins TRBV21-1 to TRBJ2-3; the table names TRBD2, a call not compared with the DNA. TRBV21-1 is a pseudogene. This CDR3 has 21 residues. CDR3 sequence reads: CASSKDRWRLAGGRHTDTQYF. The CDR3 nucleotides read TGTGCCAGCAGCAAAGACCGGTGGAGACTAGCGGGAGGCCGACACACAGATACGCAGTATTTT.

This clonotype was counted a few times. V and J are TRBV5-5 and TRBJ2-2; TRBD2 matches 11 bases. Germline loops: CDR1 SGHKS, CDR2 YYEKEE (reference sequence). CDR3 length equals 16 residues. The trim removed 4 bases at V and 4 bases at J, leaving 6 bases unmatched. In nucleotides, the CDR3 is TGTGCCAGCAGCAGTAGCGGGAGGGGACTCACCGGGGAGCTGTTTTTT. Its translation: CASSSSGRGLTGELFF.